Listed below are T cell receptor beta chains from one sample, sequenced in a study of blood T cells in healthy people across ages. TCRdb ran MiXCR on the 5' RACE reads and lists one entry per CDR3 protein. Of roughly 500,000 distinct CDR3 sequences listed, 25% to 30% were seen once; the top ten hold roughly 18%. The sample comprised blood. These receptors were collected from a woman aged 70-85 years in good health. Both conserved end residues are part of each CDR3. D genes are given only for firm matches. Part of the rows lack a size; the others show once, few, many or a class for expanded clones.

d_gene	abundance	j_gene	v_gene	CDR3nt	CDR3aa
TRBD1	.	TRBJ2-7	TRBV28	TGTGCCACTAGAGTAGGACAGGGCTCCTACGAGCAGTACTTC	CATRVGQGSYEQYF
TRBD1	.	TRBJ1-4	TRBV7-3	TGTGCCAATCCGGGACAGACTAATGAAAAACTGTTTTTT	CANPGQTNEKLFF
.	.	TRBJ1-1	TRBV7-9	TGTGCCAGCAGCTTGATCGGCAGAATGACTGAAGCTTTCTTT	CASSLIGRMTEAFF
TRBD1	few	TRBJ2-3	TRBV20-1	TGCAGTGCTAGAGATCAGGGGGCCAGAGGGGGGGATACGCAGTATTTT	CSARDQGARGGDTQYF
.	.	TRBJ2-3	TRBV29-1	TGCAGCGTGACCCGGGCTACGCAGTATTTT	CSVTRATQYF
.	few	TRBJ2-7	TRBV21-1	TGTGCCAGCAGCAAAGATACAGGGGACTCCTACGAGCAGTACTTC	CASSKDTGDSYEQYF
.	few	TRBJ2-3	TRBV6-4	TGTGCCAGCAGTGACTCGAAAGGGGCCTCGAGCACAGATACGCAGTATTTT	CASSDSKGASSTDTQYF
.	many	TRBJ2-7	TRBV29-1	TGCAGCGTTGTTCGGGAGACCTACGAGCAGTACTTC	CSVVRETYEQYF
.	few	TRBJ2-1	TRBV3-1	TGTGCCAGCAGCCAAGCGGGGGAGCAGTTCTTC	CASSQAGEQFF
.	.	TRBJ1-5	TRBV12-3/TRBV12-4	TGTGCCAGCAGTCAACAGCAAAATCAGCCCCAGCATTTT	CASSQQQNQPQHF
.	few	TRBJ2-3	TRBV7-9	TGTGCCAGCACCCGGGGGGCGCGGGATATTCGACGAGATACGCAGTATTTT	CASTRGARDIRRDTQYF
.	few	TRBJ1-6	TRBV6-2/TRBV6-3	TGTGCCAGCACCCCGGCCGGGCCCTTGAGGTCCCTCCACTTT	CASTPAGPLRSLHF
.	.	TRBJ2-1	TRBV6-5	TGTGCCAGCAGTTACGTGGCGGGGGCCTTCTACAATGAGCAGTTCTTC	CASSYVAGAFYNEQFF
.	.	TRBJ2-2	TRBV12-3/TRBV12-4	TGTGCCAGCCAGGGGCGGCTCAACACCGGGGAGCTGTTTTTT	CASQGRLNTGELFF
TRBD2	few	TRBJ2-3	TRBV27	TGTGCCAGCAGTCTCCTCGGGCGGGGGAGCACAGATACGCAGTATTTT	CASSLLGRGSTDTQYF
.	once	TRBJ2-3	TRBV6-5	TGTGCCAGCAGTTACATGCCGATTGACGGCACAGATACGCAGTATTTT	CASSYMPIDGTDTQYF
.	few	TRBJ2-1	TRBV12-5	TGTGCTAGTGGTACAGGGTCGCGCTACAATGAGCAATTCTTC	CASGTGSRYNEQFF
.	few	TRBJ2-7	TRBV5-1	TGCGCCAGCAAATGGGCAGAAACCTACGAGCAGTACTTC	CASKWAETYEQYF
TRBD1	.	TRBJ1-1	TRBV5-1	TGCGCCAGCAGCTTTAACAGGGGGCGCGAAGCTTTCTTT	CASSFNRGREAFF
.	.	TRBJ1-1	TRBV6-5	TGTGCCAGCAGTTCCTCTAGGGGGAACACTGAAGCTTTCTTT	CASSSSRGNTEAFF
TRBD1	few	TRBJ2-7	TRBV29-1	TGCAGCGCTGCCCAAGGACAGGGCTACGAGCAGTACTTC	CSAAQGQGYEQYF
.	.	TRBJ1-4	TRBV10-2	TGCGCCAGCAGTGCATCAGGGCTGGCTGAAAAACTGTTTTTT	CASSASGLAEKLFF
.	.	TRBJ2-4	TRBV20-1	TGCAGTGCTAGACGGCCCGGGAACATTCAGTACTTC	CSARRPGNIQYF
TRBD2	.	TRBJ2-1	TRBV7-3	TGTGCCAGCAGCTTAACTCGGGGGGGGAGTGAGCAGTTCTTC	CASSLTRGGSEQFF
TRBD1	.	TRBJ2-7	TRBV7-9	TGTGCCAGCAGCTTTTCAGGGGGACCCTACGAGCAGTACTTC	CASSFSGGPYEQYF
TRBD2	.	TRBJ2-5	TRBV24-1	TGTGCCACCAGTGATACTAGCGGCGGTTGGGAAGAGACCCAGTACTTC	CATSDTSGGWEETQYF
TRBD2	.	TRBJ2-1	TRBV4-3	TGCGCCAGCAGCCAAGAAGGACTAGCGGGGGGGCTTTACAATGAGCGGTTCTTC	CASSQEGLAGGLYNERFF
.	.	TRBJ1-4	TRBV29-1	TGCAGCGTTGGACCTGGTGGGACTAATGAAAAACTGTTTTTT	CSVGPGGTNEKLFF
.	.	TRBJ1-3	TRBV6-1	TGTGCCAGCAGTGACCCAGGGTTCTCTGGAAACACCATATATTTT	CASSDPGFSGNTIYF
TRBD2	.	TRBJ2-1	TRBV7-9	TGTGCCAGCAGCTCGCGGACTAGCGGGGGATGGAATGAGCAGTTCTTC	CASSSRTSGGWNEQFF
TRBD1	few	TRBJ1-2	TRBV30	TGTGCCCACCGGGACAGGGGCAACTATGGCTACACCTTC	CAHRDRGNYGYTF
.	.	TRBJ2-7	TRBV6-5	TGTGCCAGCAGACGGGACGGGGGGCCCTACGAGCAGTACTTC	CASRRDGGPYEQYF
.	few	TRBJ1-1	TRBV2	TGTGCCAGCAGTGAAGAGGTTAACACTGAAGCTTTCTTT	CASSEEVNTEAFF
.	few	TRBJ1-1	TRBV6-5	TGTGCCAGCAGCAGGGACGGGGAAAGTACTGAAGCTTTCTTT	CASSRDGESTEAFF
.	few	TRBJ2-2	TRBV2	TGTGCCAGCAGTGTGTCAGGGACCACCGGGGAGCTGTTTTTT	CASSVSGTTGELFF
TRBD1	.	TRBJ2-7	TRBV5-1	TGCGCCAGCAGCTTGGCGACAGGGCTGCGGGAGCAGTACTTC	CASSLATGLREQYF
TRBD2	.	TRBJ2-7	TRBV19	TGTGCCAGTAGTACAGCGGGAGAAAATGTCGGGCAGTACTTC	CASSTAGENVGQYF